The 8 T cell receptor beta chains presented below share a single source sample, sequenced in a study of cytomegalovirus exposure and HLA in healthy donors. PCR involved 60 Vbeta and 13 Jbeta primers. Assay: immunoSEQ multiplex PCR; the TCRdb copy retains only in-frame clones and omits some. The top ten clones hold around 3% of a sample with around 200,000 clones, about two thirds of them seen once. Sequenced material: PBMCs. The receptors were gathered from a man in his forties in good health and CMV-seropositive.

V usage is TRBV10-3 and J usage is TRBJ2-5, with 8 bases fitting TRBD2. The germline V gene encodes CDR1 ENHRY and CDR2 SYGVKD. The V gene end was trimmed by 6 bases and the J gene end by 0 bases; junction bases not matched to a gene: 3. The CDR3 length is 14 residues. This CDR3 reads CAISPGGDQETQYF. The CDR3 DNA is TGTGCCATCAGCCCCGGGGGGGACCAAGAGACCCAGTACTTC.

This clone has just a few counts. The chain is built from TRBV19 and TRBJ1-2; 9 positions agree with TRBD1. This CDR3 spans 15 amino acids. V shed 7 bases and J 2 bases; nucleotides not matched to a gene: 8. CDR1 LNHDA and CDR2 SQIVND come from the germline V gene (reference sequence). CDR3 amino acids: CASTFPGQGNYGYTF. CDR3 nucleotide sequence: TGTGCCAGTACCTTTCCGGGACAGGGAAACTATGGCTACACCTTC.

The J gene is TRBJ2-6, the V gene TRBV6-5, with a tentative D call TRBD1 (6 bases). This CDR3 is 16 amino acids long. The V gene lost 4 bases and the J gene lost 0 bases, with 10 bases spanning the gap. Germline CDR1 and CDR2: MNHEY and SVGAGI. CDR3 bases: TGTGCCAGCAGTTGGGGACAAGGCTCTGGGGCCAACGTCCTGACTTTC. Encoded protein: CASSWGQGSGANVLTF.

The chain joins TRBV19 to TRBJ2-1; 7 bases match TRBD2. This CDR3 contains 12 residues. The V gene's germline CDR1 is LNHDA and CDR2 SQIVND (reference sequence). Trimming removed 7 bases from V and 5 bases from J; junction bases left unmatched: 2. The CDR3 region has the DNA TGTGCCAGTATCGGGGGGAACAATGAGCAGTTCTTC. Translating gives CASIGGNNEQFF.

The rearrangement links TRBV2 to TRBJ1-3; 10 bases map to TRBD1. This CDR3 has 15 amino acids. Trimming at V came to 5 bases and at J to 4 bases, leaving 5 bases not matched to a gene. Germline assignment: CDR1 SNHLY and CDR2 FYNNEI. CDR3 DNA sequence: TGTGCCAGCAGTCCCGACAGGGGGCTAGGAAACACCATATATTTT. This sequence encodes CASSPDRGLGNTIYF.

The rearrangement links TRBV5-4 to TRBJ2-1, with TRBD2 identical over 12 bases. The CDR3 spans 16 residues. J was trimmed by 7 bases and V by 2 bases; bases with no gene match: 7. Germline V gives CDR1 SGHNT, CDR2 YYREEE (reference sequence). CDR3 sequence: CASSLWGLAGGNEQFF. In DNA, the CDR3 is TGTGCCAGCAGCTTATGGGGGCTAGCGGGGGGGAATGAGCAGTTCTTC.

The chain joins TRBV29-1 to TRBJ1-4; 7 nucleotides match TRBD1. The CDR3 is made up of 11 amino acids. V trimming: 7 bases; J trimming: 8 bases; junction bases outside the gene matches: 4. Germline V gives CDR1 SQVTM, CDR2 ANQGSEA. In nucleotides, the CDR3 is TGCAGCGCGACAGGGCGCGAAAAACTGTTTTTT. It yields the protein CSATGREKLFF.

This chain joins TRBV6-5 and TRBJ1-3; 7 bases line up with TRBD1. J gave up 1 base and V 2 bases, and 2 bases lay outside the gene matches. Germline-derived CDR1 and CDR2 are MNHEY and SVGAGI. This CDR3 is built from 15 residues. The CDR3 sequence is CASSYRGPSGNTIYF. CDR3 coding DNA: TGTGCCAGCAGTTACAGGGGGCCGTCTGGAAACACCATATATTTT.